This T cell receptor beta chain was captured by sequencing in a study of shared T cell receptors in the human thymus. The data were produced by immunoSEQ multiplex PCR, yet TCRdb's version contains in-frame clones alone and is incomplete. The repertoire includes hundreds of thousands of clones, 70% to 90% of them detected once, and roughly 0.0097% sits in the top ten. The germline CDR1 and CDR2 sequences are SGHKS and YYEKEE (reference sequence). This CDR3 has 14 residues. Trimming removed 4 bases at V and 0 bases at J, with 11 bases between. The same specimen was also included in a second study, on human thymus T cells.

Material for sequencing was thymocytes. This sequence originates from a boy less than two years old with a congenital heart defect. The V call is TRBV5-5, the J call TRBJ2-7, with D maybe TRBD2 (6 bases). The CDR3 sequence is CASSPVGGSYEQYF. The CDR3 DNA is TGTGCCAGCAGCCCTGTGGGGGGCTCCTACGAGCAGTACTTC.